The clone carrying this T cell receptor beta chain has a count of ten or more. To make TCR beta libraries, researchers used iRepertoire HTBI primers and Arm-PCR of CDR3 regions. Using its own MiXCR run on the multiplex PCR reads, TCRdb lists one record per CDR3 protein. The profile shows hundreds of thousands of distinct CDR3 sequences, 18% of them singletons. The time point is: newly diagnosed GD, antithyroid drugs for less than 3 months. Extracted RNA from PBMCs served as the source of the TCR library. The guidelines of the American Thyroid Association were the basis for diagnosing Graves' disease. The CDR3 is 14 residues long. Trimming took 4 bases from V and 0 from J, leaving 10 bases between them. Germline CDR1 and CDR2: SGHKS and YYEKEE (reference sequence). These data come from a study of regulatory T cells in long-lasting Graves disease.

This clonotype was obtained from a female donor with Graves disease. The chain links TRBV5-5 to TRBJ2-5, with D possibly TRBD2 on 5 matching bases. The starting material was peripheral blood mononuclear cells (PBMCs), obtained at new diagnosis, from a patient treated with antithyroid drugs. The CDR3 coding sequence is TGTGCCAGCAGCCCAACTAGAAACCAAGAGACCCAGTACTTC. Amino acids: CASSPTRNQETQYF. Full variable domain (rest looked up from reference TRBV5-5 and TRBJ2-5): DAGVTQSPTHLIKTRGQQVTLRCSPISGHKSVSWYQQVLGQGPQFIFQYYEKEERGRGNFPDRFSARQFPNYSSELNVNALLLGDSALYLCASSPTRNQETQYFGPGTRLLVL.